Listed below are T cell receptor beta chains from one sample, sequenced in a study of lymphopenia after photon versus proton radiotherapy. Sequencing used immunoSEQ multiplex PCR; TCRdb keeps in-frame clones, though not all of them. This sample has 20,000 to 25,000 clones, with 84% found just once. Material: peripheral blood, obtained from a patient treated with photon-based radiotherapy. All receptors come from a man aged 35-49 years with gastric cancer. Each CDR3 is given with its conserved first and last residue. D genes are given only for firm matches. Part of the rows lack a size; the others show once, few, many or a class for expanded clones.

j_gene	v_gene	abundance	d_gene	CDR3aa	CDR3nt
TRBJ1-5	TRBV10-3	-	-	CAIKKQGDNQPQHF	TGTGCCATCAAGAAACAGGGAGACAATCAGCCCCAGCATTTT
TRBJ1-1	TRBV5-4	once	TRBD1	CASSATGWGTEAFF	TGTGCCAGCAGCGCGACAGGGTGGGGCACTGAAGCTTTCTTT
TRBJ1-3	TRBV18	-	TRBD1	CASSPALGTGRISGNTIYF	TGTGCCAGCTCACCGGCTCTGGGGACAGGGAGAATCTCTGGAAACACCATATATTTT
TRBJ1-1	TRBV7-9	-	-	CASSFGGNTEAFF	TGTGCCAGCAGCTTCGGTGGGAACACTGAAGCTTTCTTT
TRBJ2-1	TRBV7-2	-	-	CASSPQHSNHNEQFF	TGTGCCAGCAGCCCGCAACATTCTAACCATAATGAGCAGTTCTTC
TRBJ2-2	TRBV27	-	-	CASSPGLPHAGELFF	TGTGCCAGCAGTCCCGGACTTCCACACGCCGGGGAGCTGTTTTTT
TRBJ1-5	TRBV28	-	-	CASSRNRADQPQHF	TGTGCCAGCAGTCGAAACAGGGCGGATCAGCCCCAGCATTTT
TRBJ1-5	TRBV27	-	-	CASSLGQRYQPQHF	TGTGCCAGCAGTTTAGGACAGCGCTATCAGCCCCAGCATTTT
TRBJ1-2	TRBV27	-	TRBD1	CASSLRDRAQLAGYGYTF	TGTGCCAGCAGTCTCCGGGACAGAGCCCAACTAGCCGGCTATGGCTACACCTTC
TRBJ2-7	TRBV11-2	-	-	CASSPGRGAYEQYF	TGTGCCAGCAGTCCGGGGAGAGGCGCTTACGAGCAGTACTTC
TRBJ2-3	TRBV11-2	few	-	CASSLDLMNTDTQYF	TGTGCCAGCAGCTTAGATCTCATGAACACAGATACGCAGTATTTT
TRBJ2-7	TRBV29-1	-	-	CSVDGQAGDEQYF	TGCAGCGTTGATGGGCAAGCCGGCGACGAGCAGTACTTC
TRBJ2-5	TRBV7-2	-	-	CASSLGIVETQYF	TGTGCCAGCAGCTTAGGGATAGTTGAGACCCAGTACTTC
TRBJ1-4	TRBV5-1	-	-	CASSPGQGPNEKLFF	TGCGCCAGCAGCCCGGGCCAGGGCCCTAATGAAAAACTGTTTTTT
TRBJ1-5	TRBV7-6	-	-	CASSLAGGQANQPQHF	TGTGCCAGCAGCTTAGCCGGGGGGCAAGCCAATCAGCCCCAGCATTTT
TRBJ1-1	TRBV7-3	-	-	CASSLWDNTEAFF	TGTGCCAGCAGCTTATGGGACAACACTGAAGCTTTCTTT
TRBJ2-5	TRBV10-3	-	TRBD2	CAISESLLADETQYF	TGTGCCATCAGTGAGTCGTTGCTAGCGGATGAGACCCAGTACTTC
TRBJ2-5	TRBV5-1	-	TRBD1	CASKPAGGQETQYF	TGCGCCAGCAAGCCGGCAGGGGGACAAGAGACCCAGTACTTC
TRBJ1-5	TRBV9	-	TRBD1	CASSVGTGGDNQPQHF	TGTGCCAGCAGCGTAGGAACAGGGGGGGACAATCAGCCCCAGCATTTT
TRBJ1-2	TRBV6-1	-	-	CASSWSGEGYTF	TGTGCCAGCAGTTGGAGTGGGGAGGGCTACACCTTC
TRBJ1-3	TRBV9	-	-	CASSVGPTGSGNTIYF	TGTGCCAGCAGCGTAGGGCCAACAGGGAGTGGAAACACCATATATTTT
TRBJ1-2	TRBV4-2	-	-	CASSLRPAFSRFGYTF	TGTGCCAGCAGCTTGCGCCCAGCCTTCTCCCGTTTCGGCTACACCTTC
TRBJ2-1	TRBV5-5	-	-	CATRIQIYNEQFF	TGTGCCACCCGCATCCAAATCTACAATGAGCAGTTCTTC
TRBJ2-1	TRBV4-3	-	-	CASSQDGAGYNEQFF	TGCGCCAGCAGCCAAGACGGCGCTGGGTACAATGAGCAGTTCTTC
TRBJ1-3	TRBV7-6	-	-	CASSLAIDRDSGNTIYF	TGTGCCAGCAGCTTAGCGATCGACAGAGACTCTGGAAACACCATATATTTT
TRBJ2-1	TRBV28	-	-	CASRFSRTRGLADYNEQFF	TGTGCCAGCAGGTTTTCGCGGACCCGGGGGCTAGCGGACTACAATGAGCAGTTCTTC
TRBJ2-2	TRBV7-2	-	-	CASSLSQPGELFF	TGTGCCAGCAGCTTATCTCAGCCCGGGGAGCTGTTTTTT
TRBJ1-5	TRBV27	few	TRBD1	CASSFTGGAGQPQHF	TGTGCCAGCAGTTTTACAGGGGGCGCGGGACAGCCCCAGCATTTT
TRBJ1-5	TRBV7-2	-	-	CASSSREGMNQPQHF	TGTGCCAGCAGCTCAAGGGAGGGGATGAATCAGCCCCAGCATTTT
TRBJ1-1	TRBV7-2	-	-	CASSLVENTEAFF	TGTGCCAGCAGCTTAGTAGAGAACACTGAAGCTTTCTTT
TRBJ1-6	TRBV5-1	once	TRBD1	CASSPGQGGFSPLHF	TGCGCCAGCAGCCCGGGACAGGGAGGGTTTTCACCCCTCCACTTT
TRBJ1-5	TRBV7-2	-	-	CASSLSSNQPQHF	TGTGCCAGCAGCCTTAGTAGCAATCAGCCCCAGCATTTT
TRBJ1-6	TRBV30	-	TRBD1	CAWSPTGESPLHF	TGTGCCTGGAGCCCGACAGGGGAATCACCCCTCCACTTT
TRBJ2-3	TRBV7-6	-	-	CASSSGRATDTQYF	TGTGCCAGCAGCAGCGGTCGGGCCACAGATACGCAGTATTTT
TRBJ2-3	TRBV27	-	-	CASSLVRAGTDTQYF	TGTGCCAGCAGTTTAGTCAGGGCGGGCACAGATACGCAGTATTTT
TRBJ1-2	TRBV7-2	-	-	CASSLGGGPYGYTF	TGTGCCAGCAGCCTGGGAGGGGGGCCCTATGGCTACACCTTC
TRBJ1-4	TRBV5-1	-	TRBD1	CASSTDRAEKLFF	TGCGCCAGCAGCACTGACAGGGCGGAAAAACTGTTTTTT
TRBJ1-5	TRBV6-6	-	-	CASSYSGQPQHF	TGTGCCAGCAGTTACTCAGGGCAGCCCCAGCATTTT
TRBJ2-1	TRBV5-1	-	-	CASSLEAGVDNEQFF	TGCGCCAGCAGCTTGGAGGCAGGGGTGGACAATGAGCAGTTCTTC
TRBJ2-7	TRBV10-2	-	-	CASSPGHDQYF	TGCGCCAGCAGTCCCGGACACGACCAGTACTTC
TRBJ2-2	TRBV9	-	-	CASSVAGTPSTGELFF	TGTGCCAGCAGCGTAGCCGGGACCCCAAGCACCGGGGAGCTGTTTTTT
TRBJ1-1	TRBV5-1	once	TRBD1	CASSLDGTGGTEAFF	TGCGCCAGCAGCTTGGACGGGACAGGAGGAACTGAAGCTTTCTTT
TRBJ1-1	TRBV11-3	-	-	CASSLSGLSDTEAFF	TGTGCCAGCAGCTTGAGCGGGCTCTCGGACACTGAAGCTTTCTTT
TRBJ1-2	TRBV4-3	-	TRBD1	CASSQDRGMDGYTF	TGCGCCAGCAGCCAAGACAGGGGGATGGATGGCTACACCTTC
TRBJ2-2	TRBV6-1	-	-	CASAPGSTGELFF	TGTGCCAGTGCCCCAGGGTCCACCGGGGAGCTGTTTTTT
TRBJ1-2	TRBV29-1	-	-	CSGGAAHGYTF	TGCAGCGGGGGAGCGGCCCATGGCTACACCTTC
TRBJ2-5	TRBV5-1	-	-	CASSLYGSYQETQYF	TGCGCCAGCAGCTTGTACGGGTCCTACCAAGAGACCCAGTACTTC
TRBJ1-1	TRBV5-8	-	-	CASSPWTKGNTEAFF	TGTGCCAGCAGCCCCTGGACAAAGGGGAACACTGAAGCTTTCTTT
TRBJ1-5	TRBV6-5	few	TRBD1	CASSYSGTGNQPQHF	TGTGCCAGCAGTTACTCCGGGACAGGCAATCAGCCCCAGCATTTT
TRBJ2-3	TRBV5-1	-	-	CASRGQITDTQYF	TGCGCCAGCAGGGGGCAGATCACAGATACGCAGTATTTT
TRBJ2-7	TRBV6-5	-	-	CASTDRTKYEQYF	TGTGCCAGCACCGACAGGACTAAATACGAGCAGTACTTC
TRBJ2-2	TRBV18	once	TRBD1	CASSPPGQGATGELFF	TGTGCCAGCTCACCGCCGGGACAGGGTGCCACCGGGGAGCTGTTTTTT
TRBJ1-4	TRBV11-1	-	-	CASRAFTTNEKLFF	TGTGCCAGCAGGGCATTCACAACTAATGAAAAACTGTTTTTT
TRBJ2-7	TRBV5-6	-	TRBD2	CASSSRSSGGAYEQYF	TGTGCCAGCAGCTCTAGGAGTAGCGGGGGGGCCTACGAGCAGTACTTC